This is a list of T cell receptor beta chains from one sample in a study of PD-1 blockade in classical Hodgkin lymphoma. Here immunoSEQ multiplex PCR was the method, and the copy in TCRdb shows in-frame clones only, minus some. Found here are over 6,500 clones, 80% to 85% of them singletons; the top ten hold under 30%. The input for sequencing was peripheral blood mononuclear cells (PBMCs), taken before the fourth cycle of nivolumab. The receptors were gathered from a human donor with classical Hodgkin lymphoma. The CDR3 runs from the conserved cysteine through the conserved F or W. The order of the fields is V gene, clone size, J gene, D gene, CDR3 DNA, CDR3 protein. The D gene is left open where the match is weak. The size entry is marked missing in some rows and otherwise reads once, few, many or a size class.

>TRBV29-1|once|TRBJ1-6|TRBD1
TGCAGCGTTCGAGACAGGGCGGATTCACCCCTCCACTTT
CSVRDRADSPLHF
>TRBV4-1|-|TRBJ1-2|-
TGCGCCAGCAGCCAAGTGGGGCAGCTACCAGCACCTAACTATGGCTACACCTTC
CASSQVGQLPAPNYGYTF
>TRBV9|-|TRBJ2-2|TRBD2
TGTGCCAGCAGCGTAGGCGGGGGGGCCAGCACCGGGGAGCTGTTTTTT
CASSVGGGASTGELFF
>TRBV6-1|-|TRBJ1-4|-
TGTGCCAGCAGTGGGCACCGGGACGAAAAACTGTTTTTT
CASSGHRDEKLFF
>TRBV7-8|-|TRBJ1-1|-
TGTGCCAGCAGCTTATGGTATAACACTGAAGCTTTCTTT
CASSLWYNTEAFF
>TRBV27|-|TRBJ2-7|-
TGTGCCAGCAGTTTGTTGAGGGCTAGCTCCTACGAGCAGTACTTC
CASSLLRASSYEQYF
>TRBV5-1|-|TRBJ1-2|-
TGCGCCAGCAGCTTTACCGGTATCTACTCCCAAGCTAACTATGGCTACACCTTC
CASSFTGIYSQANYGYTF
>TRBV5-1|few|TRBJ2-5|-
TGCGCCAGCAGCTGGACACCCTTCGAGACCCAGTACTTC
CASSWTPFETQYF
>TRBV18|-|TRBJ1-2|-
TGTGCCAGCTCACCACAGGAGTCGGGCTACACCTTC
CASSPQESGYTF
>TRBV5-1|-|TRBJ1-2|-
TGCGCCAGCAGCTTGGCAGGGGCGATCTATGGCTACACCTTC
CASSLAGAIYGYTF
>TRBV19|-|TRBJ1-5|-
TGTGCCAGTCGGGGTAACAATCAGCCCCAGCATTTT
CASRGNNQPQHF
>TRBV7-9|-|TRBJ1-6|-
TGTGCCAGCAGCTTAGAGGGACTCACGAGCTCCTATAATTCACCCCTCCACTTT
CASSLEGLTSSYNSPLHF
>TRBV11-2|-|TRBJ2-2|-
TGTGCCAGCAGCCGTAACTTATTAGTCCCAAACACCGGGGAGCTGTTTTTT
CASSRNLLVPNTGELFF
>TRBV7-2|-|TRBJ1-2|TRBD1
TGTGCCAGCAGCTCGGGACAGGGTAAACTCCGCTACACCTTC
CASSSGQGKLRYTF
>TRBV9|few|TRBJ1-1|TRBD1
TGTGCCAGCAGCGTCCGGACAGGGGGGGAAGCTTTCTTT
CASSVRTGGEAFF
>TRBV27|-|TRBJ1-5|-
TGTGCCAGCAGTTTTCAATTAAATCAGCCCCAGCATTTT
CASSFQLNQPQHF
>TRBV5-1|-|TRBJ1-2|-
TGCGCCAGCAGCTTGGGGCAGACCTATGGCTACACCTTC
CASSLGQTYGYTF
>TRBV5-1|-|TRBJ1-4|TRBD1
TGCGCCAGCAGCTTGGGGACAGGGGTTATCAGTGAAAAACTGTTTTTT
CASSLGTGVISEKLFF
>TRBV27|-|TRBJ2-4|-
TGTGCCAGCAGAAAAGGAGACGGAGCCAAAAACATTCAGTACTTC
CASRKGDGAKNIQYF
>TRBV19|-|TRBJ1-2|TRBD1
TGTGCCAGTAGTATGAGATTCGGACAGGGTGGCTATGGCTACACCTTC
CASSMRFGQGGYGYTF
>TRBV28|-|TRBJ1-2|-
TGTGCCAGCAGTGGACCCATGGGCGGGGTGGGCTATGGCTACACCTTC
CASSGPMGGVGYGYTF
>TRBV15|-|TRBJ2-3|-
TGTGCCACCAGCAGAGATACTAGCACAGATACGCAGTATTTT
CATSRDTSTDTQYF
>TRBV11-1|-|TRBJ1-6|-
TGTGCCAGCAGCTTAGAGGTGGGCTCACCCCTCCACTTT
CASSLEVGSPLHF
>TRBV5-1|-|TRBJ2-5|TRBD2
TGCGCCAGCAGGATGTACGGGGGGCAAGAGACCCAGTACTTC
CASRMYGGQETQYF
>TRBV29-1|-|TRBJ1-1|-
TGCAGCGTTGGGGGAACTGAAGCTTTCTTT
CSVGGTEAFF
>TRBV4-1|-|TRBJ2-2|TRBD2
TGCGCCAGCAGCCAAGTTCCACTAGCGGGGTACACCGGGGAGCTGTTTTTT
CASSQVPLAGYTGELFF
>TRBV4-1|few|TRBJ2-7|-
TGCGCCAGCAGCCAAGAGGAACGGGACAACCACGAGCAGTACTTC
CASSQEERDNHEQYF
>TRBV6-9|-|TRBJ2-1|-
TGTGCCAGCAGTTATGGAGGTGAGCAGTTCTTC
CASSYGGEQFF
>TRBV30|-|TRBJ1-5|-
TGTGCCTGGAGTCAACAGGTGAATCAGCCCCAGCATTTT
CAWSQQVNQPQHF
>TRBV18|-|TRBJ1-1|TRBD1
TGTGCCAGCTCACCGTACAGGGGGGGAGCTTTCTTT
CASSPYRGGAFF
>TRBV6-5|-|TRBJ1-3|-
TGTGCCAGCAGTTACTCGCCCCCTCGATTTGGAAACACCATATATTTT
CASSYSPPRFGNTIYF
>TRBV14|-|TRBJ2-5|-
TGTGCCAGCAGCCAAGGGGGCGCTGGGACCCAGTACTTC
CASSQGGAGTQYF
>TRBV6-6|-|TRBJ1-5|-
TGTGCCAGCAGGCCTCGGGACACCTATCAGCCCCAGCATTTT
CASRPRDTYQPQHF
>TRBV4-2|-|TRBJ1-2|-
TGTGCCAGCAGCCAAGGGGTTTTCTATGGCTACACCTTC
CASSQGVFYGYTF
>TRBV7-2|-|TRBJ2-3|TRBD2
TGTGCCAGCAGCGAACTAGCGGGGGCAACGCAGTATTTT
CASSELAGATQYF
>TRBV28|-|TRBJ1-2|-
TGTGCCAGCCGGGACCCTAACTCCTATGGCTACACCTTC
CASRDPNSYGYTF
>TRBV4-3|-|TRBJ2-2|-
TGCGCCAGCAGCCAAGTGGGTAGGAGCACCGGGGAGCTGTTTTTT
CASSQVGRSTGELFF
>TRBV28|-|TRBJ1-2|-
TGTGCCAGCAGTTTAGCGGGCGGCTATGGCTACACCTTC
CASSLAGGYGYTF
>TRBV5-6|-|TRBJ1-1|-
TGTGCCAGCAGCTTGTCTGGGGGAGGGAACACTGAAGCTTTCTTT
CASSLSGGGNTEAFF
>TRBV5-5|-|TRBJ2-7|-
TGTGCCAGCAGCTTAACGGGGGCGGGCTCCTACGAGCAGTACTTC
CASSLTGAGSYEQYF
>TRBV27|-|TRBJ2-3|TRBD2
TGTGCCAGCAGTTATCGACTAGCGGACACAGATACGCAGTATTTT
CASSYRLADTDTQYF
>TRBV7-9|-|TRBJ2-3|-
TGTGCCAGCAGCCAACGCTGGGGGGCCACAGATACGCAGTATTTT
CASSQRWGATDTQYF